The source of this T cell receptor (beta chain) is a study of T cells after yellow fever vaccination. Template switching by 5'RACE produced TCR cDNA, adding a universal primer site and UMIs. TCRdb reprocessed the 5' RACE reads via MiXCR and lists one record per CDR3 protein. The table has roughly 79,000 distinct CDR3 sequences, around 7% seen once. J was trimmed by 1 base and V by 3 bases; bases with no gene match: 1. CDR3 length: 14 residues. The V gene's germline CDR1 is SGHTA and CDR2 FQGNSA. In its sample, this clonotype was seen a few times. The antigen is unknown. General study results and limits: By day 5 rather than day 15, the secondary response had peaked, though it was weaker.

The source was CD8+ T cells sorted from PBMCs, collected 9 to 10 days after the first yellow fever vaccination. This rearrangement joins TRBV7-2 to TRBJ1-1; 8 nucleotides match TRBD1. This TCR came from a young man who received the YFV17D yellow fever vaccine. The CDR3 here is CASSFGTGNTEAFF. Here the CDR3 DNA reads TGTGCCAGCAGCTTTGGGACAGGGAACACTGAAGCTTTCTTT.